This T cell receptor (beta chain) came from a study of T cells expressing NK-cell markers. As for the study in general: Of eight sequenced donors, seven were HCMV-seropositive and one HCMV-seronegative.

Points from the study as a whole: Expanded clones of NKG2C+ T cells had an unclear HCMV specificity. The share of CD8+ T cells held by dominant NKG2C+ clonotypes was about 1.0-7.5% in about 6 donors.

CDR1 and CDR2 (germline): SGHNT, YYREEE (reference sequence). This CDR3 comprises 13 residues. It was by 5'RACE template switching with UMIs that TCR beta cDNA was made. TCRdb re-called the 5' RACE reads, yielding one record per CDR3 amino acid sequence without DNA. The sample includes 300,000 to 500,000 distinct CDR3 sequences. With regard to this clonotype: What it binds is not known.

This rearrangement joins TRBV5-4 to TRBJ2-7; TCRdb names TRBD2, which stays unverified in the absence of DNA. The sample comprised blood T cells: a sorted CD56 or NKG2C T cell subset, CD4+ or CD8+ T cells, or bulk PBMC T cells (not recorded which). The origin of this receptor is a woman in her fifties or sixties in good health. CDR3 region: CASSPRAIREQYF.